The 20 T cell receptor beta chains given below trace back to one sample, sequenced in a study of PD-L1 blockade in urothelial cancer. Assay used: immunoSEQ multiplex PCR; TCRdb lists only in-frame clones, some missing. This repertoire shows 45,000 to 50,000 clones, approximately 88% found once; its top ten account for 3.5% to 5%. The sample was PBMCs, taken around atezolizumab (anti-PD-L1) treatment. The receptors were gathered from a man older than 75 with urothelial cancer.

V is TRBV30 and J is TRBJ2-3; 8 nucleotides align to TRBD1. With V trimmed by 1 base and J by 2 bases, 5 bases remained unmatched. This CDR3 has 15 residues. Per germline, CDR1 GTSNPN and CDR2 SVGIG (reference sequence). CDR3 amino acids: CAWSGPGGATDTQYF. In DNA form, the CDR3 reads TGTGCCTGGAGTGGGCCAGGGGGCGCCACAGATACGCAGTATTTT.

V gene TRBV10-1 combines with J gene TRBJ2-7, with 7 positions matching TRBD2. Germline CDR1 WNHNN, CDR2 SYGVQD (reference sequence). The CDR3 has 13 residues. V trimming: 4 bases; J trimming: 4 bases; junction bases outside the gene matches: 4. The CDR3 nucleotides are TGCGCCAGCAGTGGGGGGGGTCTTTACGAGCAGTACTTC. Its translation: CASSGGGLYEQYF.

Written as DNA, the CDR3 is TGTGCCAGCACAGAAGGGAGACAGACCCAGTACTTC. As protein: CASTEGRQTQYF. The rearrangement uses TRBV7-2 and TRBJ2-5; weak D call: TRBD2 (5 bases). Germline V gene lookup returns CDR1 SGHTA and CDR2 FQGNSA. The V and J ends lost 7 bases and 6 bases respectively, with 12 bases between them. The CDR3 extends over 12 amino acids.

The chain is built from TRBV6-5 and TRBJ1-2, with D maybe TRBD1 (5 bases). The CDR3 is 13 amino acids. Germline loops: CDR1 MNHEY, CDR2 SVGAGI. V was cut by 5 bases and J by 4 bases, with 11 bases left in between. This CDR3 is CASSTRTRYGYTF. The CDR3 DNA is TGTGCCAGCAGTACCCGGACACGCTATGGCTACACCTTC.

This clone was picked up a small number of times. The genes are TRBV2 and TRBJ2-7, with 11 bases that match TRBD2. V lost 7 bases, J lost 3 bases, and 11 bases stayed unmatched. The germline gives CDR1 SNHLY, CDR2 FYNNEI. This CDR3 contains 16 residues. The CDR3 protein is CASTLRLAGGYYEQYF. The CDR3 DNA sequence: TGTGCCAGCACCCTAAGGTTAGCGGGAGGGTACTACGAGCAGTACTTC.

The chain joins TRBV7-2 to TRBJ2-3; 8 nucleotides agree with TRBD2. Germline V gene sequence: CDR1 SGHTA, CDR2 FQGNSA. The CDR3 is 16 amino acids. V lost 2 bases and J lost 2; bases outside the gene matches: 6. The CDR3, as DNA: TGTGCCAGCAGCTTAAGTCCGGGACTAGTCACAGATACGCAGTATTTT. It codes for CASSLSPGLVTDTQYF.

The J gene is TRBJ2-5, the V gene TRBV2; 8 bases line up with TRBD1. The germline V gene encodes CDR1 SNHLY and CDR2 FYNNEI. V gave up 5 bases and J gave up 2 bases; unmatched junction bases: 4. The CDR3 spans 14 residues. CDR3 DNA: TGTGCCAGCAGTAAAGGACAGGGACAAGAGACCCAGTACTTC. Protein product: CASSKGQGQETQYF.

The CDR3 here is CASSLGAGTDTQYF. The CDR3 nucleotides read TGTGCCAGCAGTTTGGGAGCGGGCACAGATACGCAGTATTTT. This chain links TRBV28 with TRBJ2-3; D perhaps matches TRBD2 (5 bases). The germline V gene encodes CDR1 MDHEN and CDR2 SYDVKM. Trimming stripped 3 bases from V and 1 base from J, with 8 bases between. This CDR3 has 14 residues.

This clone was detected a few times. The chain carries TRBV11-2 and TRBJ1-2; 11 nucleotides agree with TRBD1. Germline CDR1 and CDR2: SGHAT and FQNNGV. Trimming at V came to 8 bases and at J to 7 bases, leaving 3 bases not matched to a gene. The length of the CDR3 is 12 residues. The CDR3 DNA follows: TGTGCCAGCGGACAGGGGGCATTTGGCTACACCTTC. Its translation: CASGQGAFGYTF.

The V and J genes are TRBV5-1 and TRBJ2-2; 8 bases align to TRBD1. Germline V lookup: CDR1 SGHRS, CDR2 YFSETQ. Trimming removed 9 bases from V and 1 base from J; junction bases left unmatched: 8. There are 15 residues in the CDR3. The CDR3 loop reads CATKTGQVNTGELFF. The CDR3 nucleotides are TGCGCCACCAAAACGGGACAGGTGAACACCGGGGAGCTGTTTTTT.

The chain joins TRBV19 to TRBJ2-2; 12 nucleotides align to TRBD2. The CDR3 loop spans 16 amino acids. Germline V lookup: CDR1 LNHDA, CDR2 SQIVND (reference sequence). The V gene end was trimmed by 5 bases and the J gene end by 9 bases; junction bases not matched to a gene: 10. CDR3 region: CASSSGLAGLVRELFF. CDR3 bases: TGTGCCAGTAGTTCCGGACTAGCGGGACTAGTCCGGGAGCTGTTTTTT.

The rearrangement uses TRBV29-1 and TRBJ2-7; the D gene is possibly TRBD2 (6 bases). V shed 6 bases and J shed 5 bases, with 14 bases lying between them. Looked up from germline, CDR1 is SQVTM and CDR2 is ANQGSEA. This CDR3 region has 12 residues. CDR3 region: CSVRGTPDEQYF. For the CDR3, the DNA is TGCAGCGTCCGGGGGACCCCGGACGAGCAGTACTTC.

This chain links TRBV7-2 with TRBJ2-7, with D possibly matching TRBD1 (6 bases). Germline values: CDR1 SGHTA, CDR2 FQGNSA. The CDR3 contains 14 residues. V was trimmed by 0 bases and J by 3 bases, leaving 9 bases between them. The CDR3 reads CASSLARGGYEQYF. Written as DNA, the CDR3 is TGTGCCAGCAGCTTAGCCAGGGGCGGCTACGAGCAGTACTTC.

The rearrangement uses TRBV9 and TRBJ2-7; TRBD2 is a possible D gene (5 bases). Trimming took 0 bases from V and 3 from J, leaving 13 bases between them. CDR1 and CDR2 from the germline V gene are SGDLS and YYNGEE. The CDR3 is 15 residues long. The CDR3 protein is CASSVDTGIGYEQYF. The CDR3 nucleotides read TGTGCCAGCAGCGTAGATACGGGGATAGGCTACGAGCAGTACTTC.

The V call is TRBV6-6, the J call TRBJ1-2; a weak D match, TRBD1 (5 bases). Germline CDR1 reads MNHNY; CDR2 reads SVGAGI (reference sequence). The CDR3 length is 13 residues. V was shortened by 6 bases and J by 6 bases, with 14 bases between the two germline ends. CDR3 DNA: TGTGCCAGCAGACGGCGGGAAGGGGATGGCTACACCTTC. This encodes CASRRREGDGYTF.

In this sample, this clone turned up a few times. The genes are TRBV30 and TRBJ2-2, with 10 bases matching TRBD1. The CDR3 extends over 13 amino acids. V was pared by 5 bases and J by 7 bases, with 4 bases of the junction left unmatched. CDR1 is GTSNPN and CDR2 is SVGIG in the germline V gene (reference sequence). CDR3 nucleotide sequence: TGTGCCTGGGGGACAGGGGTTATCGGGGAGCTGTTTTTT. Protein: CAWGTGVIGELFF.

V and J are TRBV25-1 and TRBJ2-7, with 7 bases identical to TRBD1. CDR1 is MGHDK, CDR2 SYGVNS, per germline. The CDR3 length is 13 residues. V lost 6 bases to trimming and J lost 2 bases; unmatched junction nucleotides: 4. The CDR3 coding sequence is TGTGCCAGCAGCAGACAGGGCCCCTACGAGCAGTACTTC. This sequence encodes CASSRQGPYEQYF.

The gene calls are TRBV18 and TRBJ1-1; D is undetermined. CDR3 size: 14 residues. Germline CDR1 is KGHSH and CDR2 is LQKENI. The germline V and J ends were trimmed by 0 bases and 3 bases, with 8 bases remaining between them. In DNA, the CDR3 is TGTGCCAGCTCACCACCGGAGAAAGACACTGAAGCTTTCTTT. Protein: CASSPPEKDTEAFF.

The chain uses TRBV10-3 and TRBJ1-3; D remains ambiguous. This CDR3 comprises 16 residues. Trimming stripped 11 bases from V and 0 bases from J, with 20 bases between. Germline assignment: CDR1 ENHRY and CDR2 SYGVKD. The CDR3 nucleotides are TGTGCCCACCGCGTGAACCCCGGAGGCTCTGGAAACACCATATATTTT. As protein: CAHRVNPGGSGNTIYF.

To note about this clone: One junction end disagrees with the germline gene, perhaps due to a read error. The chain is built from TRBV29-1 and TRBJ2-7, with 8 nucleotides matching TRBD1. The V gene's germline CDR1 is SQVTM and CDR2 ANQGSEA. This CDR3 spans 13 amino acids. The chain's CDR3 is CSVEDPDRALPDF. The CDR3 DNA reads TGCAGCGTTGAAGATCCGGACAGGGCCCTCCCAGACTTC.